Included here is one TCR beta chain sequence, with context. Per the original data handling: Amplification with reference gene primers provided the estimates of nucleated cell counts. Assay used: immunoSEQ multiplex PCR; TCRdb lists only in-frame clones, some missing. V, J and clone size reflect that table, while D and trimming were determined from the DNA. The sample shows some 150,000 clones, approximately 91% of them seen only once. The sample originates from a study of blood T cell repertoires in COVID-19. Overall study context: Samples of COVID-19 (acute and convalescent) were obtained from the United States, Italy and Spain. T cells, B-cell-depleted T cells, or PBMCs provided the cDNA or gDNA that served as material.

The CDR3 loop spans 16 amino acids. Germline CDR1 SEHNR, CDR2 FQNEAQ (reference sequence). The trim removed 5 bases at V and 1 base at J, leaving 8 bases unmatched. The chain carries TRBV7-9 and TRBJ2-1; TRBD1 matches at 7 bases. The sequence came from a man aged 50-60 years with active or convalescent COVID-19. The sequenced sample consisted of peripheral blood. CDR3 sequence: CASSHNRGQSYNEQFF. CDR3 DNA sequence: TGTGCCAGCAGCCACAACAGGGGACAGTCCTACAATGAGCAGTTCTTC.